These 29 T cell receptor beta chains share one sample of origin, sequenced in a study of long-term antiretroviral therapy in people with HIV. Run at survey level, the immunoSEQ assay was version v3.0. Sequencing used immunoSEQ multiplex PCR; TCRdb keeps in-frame clones, though not all of them. The sample lists 25,000 to 30,000 clones, more than 70% occurring once. The sequenced sample was unsorted PBMCs, obtained 0.8 years after starting antiretroviral therapy. Receptor source: a woman aged 30 to 39 with HIV.

This clone was observed a few times. The genes are TRBV7-8 and TRBJ1-4; D gene uncertain. The germline V gene encodes CDR1 SGHVS and CDR2 FQNEAQ. The CDR3 runs 12 residues. Trimming removed 5 bases at V and 7 bases at J, with 8 bases between. The CDR3 DNA reads as TGTGCCAGCAGCGAAACTGGTGAAAAACTGTTTTTT. It is translated as CASSETGEKLFF. Complete variable domain (other parts from reference TRBV7-8 and TRBJ1-4): GAGVSQSPRYKVAKRGQDVALRCDPISGHVSLFWYQQALGQGPEFLTYFQNEAQLDKSGLPSDRFFAERPEGSVSTLKIQRTQQEDSAVYLCASSETGEKLFFGSGTQLSVL.

The J gene is TRBJ1-6, the V gene TRBV6-5; possible D gene TRBD1, 5 bases. Trimming took off 6 bases at V and 6 bases at J, with 15 bases between the two ends. The CDR3 has 15 amino acids. Germline V CDR1 and CDR2: MNHEY, SVGAGI. CDR3 sequence (DNA): TGTGCCAGCAGACACCGAATCGACAGTAATTCACCCCTCCACTTT. Translation gives CASRHRIDSNSPLHF.

The genes are TRBV11-2 and TRBJ2-3; TRBD1 matches 8 bases. Trimming removed 5 bases from V and 5 bases from J; junction bases left unmatched: 9. The CDR3 consists of 15 residues. CDR1 and CDR2 (germline): SGHAT, FQNNGV. In DNA, the CDR3 is TGTGCCAGCAGCCATCTCGGACAGGGAGGAGATACGCAGTATTTT. Protein sequence: CASSHLGQGGDTQYF.

This rearrangement joins TRBV27 to TRBJ1-2; D uncertain. The V and J ends lost 6 bases and 0 bases respectively, with 8 bases between them. The CDR3 totals 13 residues. CDR1 is MNHEY and CDR2 is SMNVEV in the germline V gene (reference sequence). Here the CDR3 reads CASSIDSNYGYTF. CDR3 nucleotides: TGTGCCAGCAGCATCGACTCTAACTATGGCTACACCTTC.

This sequence joins TRBV9 and TRBJ2-3, with D perhaps TRBD2 (5 bases). This CDR3 contains 16 residues. V lost 4 bases and J 2 bases, leaving 17 bases between the germline ends. The V gene's germline CDR1 is SGDLS and CDR2 YYNGEE. CDR3 in amino acids: CASSSVVDSVTDTQYF. The CDR3 nucleotides are TGTGCCAGCAGCTCCGTAGTGGACTCGGTCACAGATACGCAGTATTTT.

This clone was detected only once. The chain has TRBV27 and TRBJ1-1; no firm D call. This CDR3 spans 14 amino acids. The germline V gene encodes CDR1 MNHEY and CDR2 SMNVEV (reference sequence). V was cut by 6 bases and J by 1 base, with 12 bases left in between. CDR3 in DNA: TGTGCCAGCAGCGTCCTGGCGGGGAACACTGAAGCTTTCTTT. As protein: CASSVLAGNTEAFF.

The chain uses TRBV6-5 and TRBJ2-7; D may be TRBD1 (6 bases). Germline CDR1 reads MNHEY; CDR2 reads SVGAGI. The CDR3 consists of 15 residues. The germline V and J ends were trimmed by 6 bases and 1 base, with 16 bases remaining between them. The CDR3 here is CASRGAGTLSYEQYF. As DNA, the CDR3 is TGTGCCAGCAGGGGTGCCGGGACACTGTCCTACGAGCAGTACTTC.

This clone was detected only a few times. This sequence joins TRBV5-1 and TRBJ1-6; D gene unclear. Germline V lookup: CDR1 SGHRS, CDR2 YFSETQ. Trimming removed 6 bases from V and 8 bases from J, with 12 bases in between. This CDR3 contains 13 residues. Here the CDR3 reads CASMKKEDSPLHF. The CDR3 DNA sequence: TGCGCCAGCATGAAGAAGGAGGATTCACCCCTCCACTTT.

The chain has TRBV30 and TRBJ2-1; D is possibly TRBD1 (5 bases). The CDR3 runs to 12 residues. V was trimmed by 3 bases and J by 15 bases, leaving 18 bases between them. The V gene's germline CDR1 is GTSNPN and CDR2 SVGIG (reference sequence). This chain's CDR3 is CAWRVNEKGRFF. CDR3 coding DNA: TGTGCCTGGAGAGTCAACGAGAAGGGGCGGTTCTTC. The full variable domain, in which reference TRBV30 and TRBJ2-1 provide the parts outside the CDR3, is SQTIHQWPATLVQPVGSPLSLECTVEGTSNPNLYWYRQAAGRGLQLLFYSVGIGQISSEVPQNLSASRPQDRQFILSSKKLLLSDSGFYLCAWRVNEKGRFFGPGTRLTVL.

V usage is TRBV6-5 and J usage is TRBJ1-5; a possible D gene is TRBD1 (5 bases). There are 14 residues in the CDR3. Germline-derived CDR1 and CDR2 are MNHEY and SVGAGI. V lost 6 bases and J 3 bases, leaving 12 bases between the germline ends. The CDR3 sequence is CASRPEGPNQPQHF. Here the CDR3 DNA reads TGTGCCAGCAGACCTGAGGGACCCAATCAGCCCCAGCATTTT.

The chain employs TRBV2 and TRBJ1-5; 9 nucleotides match TRBD1. The CDR3 extends over 16 amino acids. V trimming: 5 bases; J trimming: 2 bases; junction bases outside the gene matches: 7. The germline gives CDR1 SNHLY, CDR2 FYNNEI. This CDR3 is CASSSRQGDGNQPQHF. In nucleotides, the CDR3 is TGTGCCAGCAGTTCCCGACAGGGGGATGGCAATCAGCCCCAGCATTTT.

The chain recombines TRBV29-1 with TRBJ2-1; 8 bases are shared with TRBD1. V lost 4 bases to trimming and J lost 7 bases; unmatched junction nucleotides: 9. The CDR3 is 14 residues long. Per germline, CDR1 SQVTM and CDR2 ANQGSEA. CDR3 amino acids: CSVARDRGTNEQFF. The CDR3 region has the DNA TGCAGCGTTGCCCGAGACAGGGGAACGAATGAGCAGTTCTTC.

The V call is TRBV5-4, the J call TRBJ2-7; the D gene is possibly TRBD2 (6 bases). The CDR3 totals 14 residues. From germline, CDR1 is SGHNT and CDR2 YYREEE (reference sequence). The V end lost 3 bases, the J end lost 0 bases, and 10 bases lay between the germline ends. The CDR3 bases are TGTGCCAGCAGCTACCGCGGGGCCTCCTACGAGCAGTACTTC. Amino acids: CASSYRGASYEQYF.

The V and J genes are TRBV9 and TRBJ2-2; 10 nucleotides match TRBD2. V shed 5 bases, J shed 5 bases, and the junction held 3 bases outside the gene matches. Germline CDR1 SGDLS, CDR2 YYNGEE. The CDR3 has 14 amino acids. The CDR3 DNA follows: TGTGCCAGCAGTGCTAGCGGGGGAACCGGGGAGCTGTTTTTT. Residues: CASSASGGTGELFF.

This sequence joins TRBV9 and TRBJ2-2; D uncertain. V lost 1 base and J lost 7, with 8 bases in between. CDR1 and CDR2 from the germline V gene are SGDLS and YYNGEE. The CDR3 extends over 13 amino acids. The CDR3 DNA is TGTGCCAGCAGCGTATCGGTCGGCGGGGAGCTGTTTTTT. It is translated as CASSVSVGGELFF.

V usage is TRBV10-2 and J usage is TRBJ1-3; D gene uncertain. The CDR3 has 15 residues. Germline CDR1 reads WSHSY; CDR2 reads SAAADI. V was cut by 1 base and J by 4 bases, with 11 bases left in between. The CDR3 spells CASSEFAVRGNTIYF. DNA for the CDR3: TGCGCCAGCAGTGAGTTTGCAGTCCGGGGAAACACCATATATTTT.

This clone has just one count. The chain is built from TRBV12-5 and TRBJ1-2; D gene uncertain. This CDR3 has 15 amino acids. CDR1 and CDR2 (germline): LGHNT, FRNRAP. Between the trimmed V and J ends, which lost 0 bases and 4 bases, there was a span of 12 bases. The chain's CDR3 is CASGLVAGFVYGYTF. The CDR3 DNA follows: TGTGCTAGTGGTTTGGTCGCAGGATTTGTCTATGGCTACACCTTC.

The chain couples TRBV19 to TRBJ1-2; a possible D gene is TRBD1 (6 bases). The germline V gene has CDR1 LNHDA and CDR2 SQIVND (reference sequence). This CDR3 has 14 residues. V shed 0 bases and J shed 7 bases, with 12 bases lying between them. The CDR3 DNA is TGTGCCAGTAGTATAGACAGGGGAAAGGGTGGCTACACCTTC. It yields the protein CASSIDRGKGGYTF.

V and J are TRBV5-1 and TRBJ2-3, with D possibly called TRBD1 or TRBD2 (6 bases each). The V end lost 1 base, the J end lost 1 base, and 10 bases lay between the germline ends. This CDR3 spans 15 amino acids. Germline V lookup: CDR1 SGHRS, CDR2 YFSETQ. CDR3 in DNA: TGCGCCAGCAGCTTGTCAGGGGAGGGCACAGATACGCAGTATTTT. Translation: CASSLSGEGTDTQYF.

CDR3 in amino acids: CAWSPPPLPGAGPGELFF. The CDR3 DNA reads TGTGCCTGGAGTCCACCCCCTCTGCCGGGAGCCGGTCCCGGGGAGCTGTTTTTT. The J gene is TRBJ2-2, the V gene TRBV30; perhaps TRBD2 as D (6 bases). Germline CDR1 is GTSNPN and CDR2 is SVGIG (reference sequence). V lost 2 bases and J 6 bases, leaving 25 bases between the germline ends. The CDR3 spans 18 residues.

This clone occurred once. The genes are TRBV29-1 and TRBJ1-1, with D hard to call. Germline assignment: CDR1 SQVTM and CDR2 ANQGSEA. V dropped 2 bases and J dropped 3 bases, with 13 bases sitting between them. The CDR3 consists of 14 residues. This chain's CDR3 is CSVETIGRHTEAFF. The CDR3 bases are TGCAGCGTTGAAACCATAGGGAGACACACTGAAGCTTTCTTT.

CDR3 loop: CASSLAGGLLYGYTF. The CDR3 nucleotides read TGTGCCAGCAGCTTGGCGGGGGGGTTGCTCTATGGCTACACCTTC. The chain uses TRBV5-8 and TRBJ1-2; D is possibly TRBD1 (5 bases). Looked up from germline, CDR1 is SGHTS and CDR2 is YDEGEE. V was pared by 0 bases and J by 4 bases, with 13 bases between. The CDR3 extends over 15 amino acids.

This chain links TRBV6-1 with TRBJ1-5; 7 bases are shared with TRBD1. The CDR3 has 12 amino acids. V shed 8 bases, J shed 6 bases, and the junction held 4 bases outside the gene matches. CDR1 MNHNS and CDR2 SASEGT come from the germline V gene. The CDR3 region is CASVDRAQPQHF. DNA for the CDR3: TGTGCCAGCGTCGACAGGGCTCAGCCCCAGCATTTT.

The chain links TRBV27 to TRBJ2-3; D is ambiguous. V lost 2 bases and J 6 bases, leaving 6 bases between the germline ends. The germline gives CDR1 MNHEY, CDR2 SMNVEV (reference sequence). The CDR3 runs 12 residues. In nucleotides, the CDR3 is TGTGCCAGCAGTTTAGGTAGGGATACGCAGTATTTT. Translation: CASSLGRDTQYF.

The chain carries TRBV29-1 and TRBJ2-7, with 9 bases lining up with TRBD2. This CDR3 has 13 amino acids. Germline CDR1 SQVTM, CDR2 ANQGSEA. Trimming removed 3 bases from V and 3 bases from J; junction bases left unmatched: 3. CDR3 residues: CSVDSGGNYEQYF. In DNA, the CDR3 is TGCAGCGTTGACAGCGGGGGGAACTACGAGCAGTACTTC.

The chain combines TRBV9 with TRBJ1-2, with D maybe TRBD1 (6 bases). This CDR3 has 17 amino acids. CDR1 is SGDLS and CDR2 is YYNGEE in the germline V gene. V dropped 3 bases and J dropped 2 bases, with 20 bases sitting between them. The CDR3 here is CASSASRDMNPNYGYTF. The CDR3 DNA reads as TGTGCCAGCAGCGCGTCCCGGGACATGAACCCCAACTATGGCTACACCTTC.

The gene calls are TRBV27 and TRBJ2-6, with TRBD2 as a possible D gene (6 bases). V was shortened by 6 bases and J by 1 base, with 16 bases between the two germline ends. Germline loops: CDR1 MNHEY, CDR2 SMNVEV (reference sequence). This CDR3 contains 17 residues. In nucleotides, the CDR3 is TGTGCCAGCAGCAGACCCGACGGGGGTTCTGGGGCCAACGTCCTGACTTTC. It translates to CASSRPDGGSGANVLTF. The full variable domain, with the rest looked up from reference TRBV27 and TRBJ2-6, is EAQVTQNPRYLITVTGKKLTVTCSQNMNHEYMSWYRQDPGLGLRQIYYSMNVEVTDKGDVPEGYKVSRKEKRNFPLILESPSPNQTSLYFCASSRPDGGSGANVLTFGAGSRLTVL.

The rearrangement joins TRBV5-1 to TRBJ1-1; D gene uncertain. Trimming stripped 4 bases from V and 2 bases from J, with 9 bases between. The CDR3 covers 13 residues. CDR1 and CDR2 (germline): SGHRS, YFSETQ. The CDR3 sequence: CASSPTGNTEAFF. CDR3 coding DNA: TGCGCCAGCAGCCCGACCGGCAACACTGAAGCTTTCTTT.

The chain uses TRBV5-5 and TRBJ2-3; 9 bases are a match to TRBD1. The germline V gene has CDR1 SGHKS and CDR2 YYEKEE (reference sequence). The CDR3 spans 15 residues. With 0 bases clipped from V and 5 bases from J, the junction kept 4 bases outside the gene matches. This CDR3 reads CASSLDGTGLDTQYF. The CDR3, as DNA: TGTGCCAGCAGCTTGGATGGGACAGGGTTAGATACGCAGTATTTT.